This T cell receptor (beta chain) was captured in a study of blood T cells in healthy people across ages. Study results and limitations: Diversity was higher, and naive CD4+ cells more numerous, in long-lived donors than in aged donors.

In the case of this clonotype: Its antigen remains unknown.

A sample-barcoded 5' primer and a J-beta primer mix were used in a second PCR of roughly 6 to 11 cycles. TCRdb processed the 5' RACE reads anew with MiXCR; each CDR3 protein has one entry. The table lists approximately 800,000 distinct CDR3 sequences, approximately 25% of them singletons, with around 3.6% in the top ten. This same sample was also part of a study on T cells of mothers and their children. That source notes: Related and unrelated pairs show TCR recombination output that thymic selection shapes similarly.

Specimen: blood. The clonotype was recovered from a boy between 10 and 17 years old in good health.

The CDR3 nucleotides read TGTGCCAGCAGTTCCCCACTACTAGCGGGAGAGAACACCGGGGAGCTGTTTTTT. Its protein product is CASSSPLLAGENTGELFF. The V and J genes are TRBV27 and TRBJ2-2; 11 bases align to TRBD2. V trimming: 4 bases; J trimming: 1 base; junction bases outside the gene matches: 8. Germline values: CDR1 MNHEY, CDR2 SMNVEV (reference sequence). CDR3 length: 18 amino acids.